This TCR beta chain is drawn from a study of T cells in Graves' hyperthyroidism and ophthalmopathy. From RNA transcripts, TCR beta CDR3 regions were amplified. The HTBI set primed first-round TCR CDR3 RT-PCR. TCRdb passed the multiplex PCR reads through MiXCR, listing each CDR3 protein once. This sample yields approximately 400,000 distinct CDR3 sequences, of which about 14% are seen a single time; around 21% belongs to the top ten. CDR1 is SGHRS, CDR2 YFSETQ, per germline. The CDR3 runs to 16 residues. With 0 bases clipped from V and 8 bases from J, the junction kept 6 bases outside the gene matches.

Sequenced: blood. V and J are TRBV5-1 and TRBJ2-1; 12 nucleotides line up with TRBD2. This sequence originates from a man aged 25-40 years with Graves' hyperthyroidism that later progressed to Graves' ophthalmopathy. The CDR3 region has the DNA TGCGCCAGCAGCTTGGCCTCTAGCGGGGGGGAAGATGAGCAGTTCTTC. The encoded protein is CASSLASSGGEDEQFF.